The clone carrying this T cell receptor (beta chain) turned up a few times. Antigen specificity is unknown. Germline V gene sequence: CDR1 MDHEN, CDR2 SYDVKM. The V gene end was trimmed by 6 bases and the J gene end by 7 bases; junction bases not matched to a gene: 5. The CDR3 has 12 amino acids. This sample stems from a study of response to subunit inactivated influenza vaccine. Whole-study results and caveats: After each seasonal influenza vaccination, few new T cells are recruited, the authors suggested.

TCRdb reanalysed the RT-PCR reads using MiXCR and keeps one entry per CDR3 protein. The sample has 500,000 to 650,000 distinct CDR3 sequences; about 8% are singletons. This TCR derives from a man aged 50 to 69 who received an inactivated influenza vaccine. Sequenced material: PBMCs from blood, taken around 25 months after vaccination. J is TRBJ1-1 and V is TRBV28, with 7 positions matching TRBD1. CDR3 bases: TGTGCCAGCAGCGTTACAGGGGATGAAGCTTTCTTT. Amino acid sequence: CASSVTGDEAFF. The full variable domain, completed using reference TRBV28 and TRBJ1-1, is DVKVTQSSRYLVKRTGEKVFLECVQDMDHENMFWYRQDPGLGLRLIYFSYDVKMKEKGDIPEGYSVSREKKERFSLILESASTNQTSMYLCASSVTGDEAFFGQGTRLTVV.